This T cell receptor beta chain was documented in a study of blood T cell repertoires in COVID-19 (dated by TCRdb to 2019 to 2021). Turning to the overall study: Samples from collaborators originated in the United States, Italy and Spain and spanned both the acute and convalescent phases of COVID-19. The material from the prospective study consisted of cDNA or gDNA derived from T cells, B-cell-depleted T cells, or PBMCs. The dataset comprised deeply sampled blood TCRbeta repertoires from subjects exposed to, actively infected with, or recovered from COVID-19. The repertoires were released in a freely available public database meant as a resource for research on the immune response to SARS-CoV-2. The samples were drawn from two sources: the first 160 participants of the ongoing ImmuneRACE study, and 1,200 or so subjects contributed by 6 global collaborators. The sample metadata nearly always contained a de-identified subject ID, COVID-19 status, age in years and sex. Where available, HLA class I and class II types were obtained from metadata supplied by the sample provider rather than from assay-based typing. The investigation overall reported the following: Clinical and demographic metadata were provided uncurated, with the amount varying by source and participant.

TCRbeta CDR3 regions were amplified from genomic DNA by means of the immunoSEQ Assay, a bias-controlled multiplex PCR. Per the source publication's procedure: The number of nucleated cells in each sample was estimated from the amplification of reference gene primers within the assay. To quantify the absolute abundance of each unique TCRbeta CDR3 rearrangement, sequence reads were collapsed and filtered. Productive Simpson clonality was computed per sample as the square root of Simpson's diversity index over productive rearrangements. Held by TCRdb, this immuneACCESS table contains in-frame sequences only and omits some clones. Under half of the omission traces to an unresolved V gene where checked; the cause of the rest is unknown. D and trimming were read from the DNA, whereas the V and J calls and clone size are those reported in that table. This sample comprises approximately 100,000 clones, about 83% of them detected only once. The ten biggest clones cover about 14% of the sample.

Whole blood was collected in K2EDTA tubes by collaborating institutions according to the institutions' own protocols. For TCRbeta analysis, collaborators shipped samples in one of three forms: frozen whole blood, isolated PBMCs, or DNA extracted from either of those sample types. This clone came up a few times. Its antigen is currently not known. Base qualities were left out, and no much larger clone turns up one base away. The germline V gene encodes CDR1 MNHEY and CDR2 SMNVEV (reference sequence). Ends trimmed: V by 7 bases, J by 2 bases; bases unmatched to a gene: 7. There are 17 amino acids in the CDR3, from cysteine to phenylalanine inclusive. Only the CDR3 DNA stays, 51 bases, in frame from base 1.

This clonotype originated in a woman between 65 and 79 years old with acute or convalescent COVID-19. The V gene is TRBV27 and the J gene is TRBJ2-6, and TRBD2 matches 11 of the central bases. The sample consisted of peripheral blood. CDR3 protein: CASKTGLAAAGANVLTF. The DNA sequence is as follows: TGTGCCAGCAAGACGGGACTAGCGGCTGCTGGGGCCAACGTCCTGACTTTC. Outside the CDR3, residues come from the reference TRBV27 and TRBJ2-6 proteins, so the full variable domain is: EAQVTQNPRYLITVTGKKLTVTCSQNMNHEYMSWYRQDPGLGLRQIYYSMNVEVTDKGDVPEGYKVSRKEKRNFPLILESPSPNQTSLYFCASKTGLAAAGANVLTFGAGSRLTVL.